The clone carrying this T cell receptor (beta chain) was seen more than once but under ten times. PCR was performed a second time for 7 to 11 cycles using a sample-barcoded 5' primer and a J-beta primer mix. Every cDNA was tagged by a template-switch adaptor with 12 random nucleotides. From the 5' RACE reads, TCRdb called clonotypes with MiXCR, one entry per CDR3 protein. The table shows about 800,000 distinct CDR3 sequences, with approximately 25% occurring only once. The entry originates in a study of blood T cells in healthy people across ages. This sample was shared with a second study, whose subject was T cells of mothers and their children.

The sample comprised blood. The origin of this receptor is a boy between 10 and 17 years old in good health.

The CDR3 region is CASSVLGGANVLTF. The CDR3 nucleotides read TGCGCCAGCAGCGTCCTGGGTGGGGCCAACGTCCTGACTTTC. J is TRBJ2-6 and V is TRBV5-1; D remains unclear. This CDR3 is 14 amino acids long. V lost 4 bases to trimming and J lost 3 bases, with 8 bases between them. Germline V gives CDR1 SGHRS, CDR2 YFSETQ.